This paragraph reports one T cell receptor beta chain. This receptor's antigen is unknown. Base quality data are lacking; no much larger clone is found one base away. Collaborating institutions collected whole blood in K2EDTA tubes following their own protocols. For TCRbeta analysis, collaborators shipped samples in one of three forms: frozen whole blood, isolated PBMCs, or DNA extracted from either of those sample types. TCRbeta CDR3 regions were amplified from genomic DNA by means of the immunoSEQ Assay, a bias-controlled multiplex PCR. In the source study's methods: Nucleated cell counts per sample were estimated from amplification of reference gene primers within the assay. To quantify the absolute abundance of each unique TCRbeta CDR3 rearrangement, sequence reads were collapsed and filtered. Productive Simpson clonality was computed per sample as the square root of Simpson's diversity index over productive rearrangements. Held by TCRdb, this immuneACCESS table contains in-frame sequences only and omits some clones. Under half of the omission traces to an unresolved V gene where checked; the cause of the rest is unknown. V and J calls and clone size are given by that table; D and trimming were obtained from the DNA. The sample has 160,000 or so clones on record, 70% to 90% of them singletons. Of the sample, roughly 2.8% is held by the ten largest clones.

This entry is derived from a study of blood T cell repertoires in COVID-19 (dated by TCRdb to 2018 to 2020). Broadly, across the study: Samples covering the acute and convalescent phases of COVID-19 were provided by collaborators in the United States, Italy and Spain. The prospective study material was composed of cDNA or gDNA derived from T cells, B-cell-depleted T cells, or PBMCs. The dataset comprised deeply sampled blood TCRbeta repertoires from subjects exposed to, actively infected with, or recovered from COVID-19. The repertoires were released in a freely available public database intended as a resource for research on the immune response to SARS-CoV-2. The samples were drawn from the first 160 participants of the ongoing ImmuneRACE study and from 1,254 subjects provided by 6 global collaborators. The sample metadata nearly always contained a de-identified subject ID, COVID-19 status, age in years and sex. Where available, HLA class I and class II types were obtained from metadata supplied by the sample provider rather than from assay-based typing. What the authors observed across the whole study: Clinical and demographic metadata were provided uncurated, with the amount varying by source and participant.

The germline V gene (reference sequence) yields MNHEY for CDR1 and SMNVEV for CDR2. The V and J ends are trimmed by 8 bases and 3 bases, leaving 13 bases between them. The CDR3 goes from the cysteine to the phenylalanine over 13 residues. The retained sequence is limited to the CDR3, 39 bases, with the frame set at the first base. This chain joins TRBV27 to TRBJ1-2; TRBD1 could be the D gene, as 5 bases match. The specimen sequenced was peripheral blood. The source of this sequence is a man between 60 and 75 years old with acute or convalescent COVID-19. The nucleotide sequence is given as TGTGCCAGCGGGGAGGCAGGGCACTATGGCTACACCTTC. It translates as CASGEAGHYGYTF.